The 25 T cell receptor beta chains below all came from one sample that was sequenced in a study of CD8+ T cells in alopecia areata. After isolation, RNA underwent reverse transcription to generate cDNA as the sequencing template. The data were produced by immunoSEQ multiplex PCR, yet TCRdb's version contains in-frame clones alone and is incomplete. The repertoire has 90,000 to 100,000 clones, 41% of them found once; the top ten carry approximately 1.5%. Sequences were obtained from CD4+ T cells sorted from blood. Receptor source: a human donor with alopecia areata.

V usage is TRBV11-2 and J usage is TRBJ2-3; 11 bases agree with TRBD1. This CDR3 is built from 17 residues. Trimming cost V 4 bases and J 5 bases; bases outside gene matches: 11. CDR1 SGHAT and CDR2 FQNNGV come from the germline V gene. The chain's CDR3 is CASSSRGTGGSKDTQYF. In DNA form, the CDR3 reads TGTGCCAGCAGCTCAAGAGGGACAGGGGGATCTAAAGATACGCAGTATTTT.

The chain recombines TRBV7-9 with TRBJ2-2; D perhaps matches TRBD2 (6 bases). CDR3 size: 15 residues. The V and J ends lost 4 bases and 4 bases respectively, with 13 bases between them. CDR1 SEHNR and CDR2 FQNEAQ come from the germline V gene (reference sequence). The CDR3 sequence: CASSSETEGTGELFF. The DNA of the CDR3 is TGTGCCAGCAGCTCGGAGACGGAGGGCACCGGGGAGCTGTTTTTT. The whole variable domain, remainder taken from reference TRBV7-9 and TRBJ2-2, is DTGVSQNPRHKITKRGQNVTFRCDPISEHNRLYWYRQTLGQGPEFLTYFQNEAQLEKSRLLSDRFSAERPKGSFSTLEIQRTEQGDSAMYLCASSSETEGTGELFFGEGSRLTVL.

The chain has TRBV5-1 and TRBJ2-3; 8 positions match TRBD1. V shed 2 bases and J 6 bases; nucleotides not matched to a gene: 8. CDR3 length equals 15 residues. CDR1 is SGHRS, CDR2 YFSETQ, per germline. The CDR3 is CASSFRQGNPDTQYF. CDR3 in DNA: TGCGCCAGCAGCTTCCGACAGGGGAACCCGGATACGCAGTATTTT.

The genes are TRBV9 and TRBJ2-5, with D possibly being TRBD2 (5 bases). CDR3 length: 14 residues. Germline V CDR1 and CDR2: SGDLS, YYNGEE. V shed 4 bases and J shed 0 bases, with 10 bases lying between them. CDR3 nucleotides: TGTGCCAGCAGCATTGGACTGAACCAAGAGACCCAGTACTTC. Protein: CASSIGLNQETQYF.

This clone was detected a few times. The chain employs TRBV19 and TRBJ2-1, with 7 bases fitting TRBD2. The J segment lost 3 bases and the V segment lost 8 bases, leaving 4 bases of the junction unmatched. The CDR3 sequence is 13 residues long. CDR1 is LNHDA and CDR2 is SQIVND in the germline V gene (reference sequence). CDR3 DNA sequence: TGTGCCAGTGACCTAGCGGTCTACAATGAGCAGTTCTTC. This gives the protein CASDLAVYNEQFF.

This clone was counted a few times. This chain links TRBV7-2 with TRBJ1-2; 7 nucleotides line up with TRBD1. The ends lost 2 bases at V and 4 bases at J; junction bases unmatched: 7. Looked up from germline, CDR1 is SGHTA and CDR2 is FQGNSA. The CDR3 extends over 15 amino acids. CDR3 sequence (DNA): TGTGCCAGCAGCTTAACTACAGGGGTCGGCTATGGCTACACCTTC. It encodes CASSLTTGVGYGYTF. Together with reference TRBV7-2 and TRBJ1-2, the CDR3 gives the full variable domain: GAGVSQSPSNKVTEKGKDVELRCDPISGHTALYWYRQSLGQGLEFLIYFQGNSAPDKSGLPSDRFSAERTGGSVSTLTIQRTQQEDSAVYLCASSLTTGVGYGYTFGSGTRLTVV.

This clone turned up a few times. The gene calls are TRBV29-1 and TRBJ2-3; 9 bases are a match to TRBD2. V lost 7 bases and J lost 1; bases outside the gene matches: 6. The CDR3 is 14 amino acids. Germline V gene data show CDR1 as SQVTM and CDR2 as ANQGSEA. The CDR3 nucleotides are TGCAGCGCAGAACGGACTAGCGGCACAGATACGCAGTATTTT. It is translated as CSAERTSGTDTQYF.

This clone was found a few times. The CDR3 coding sequence is TGCAGCGTCGGTCGGCTAGCGGGTACGAAGCAGTACTTC. Amino acid sequence: CSVGRLAGTKQYF. The chain links TRBV29-1 to TRBJ2-7, with TRBD2 matching 8 bases. V lost 6 bases, J lost 8 bases, and 12 bases stayed unmatched. The CDR3 runs to 13 residues. Germline assignment: CDR1 SQVTM and CDR2 ANQGSEA.

In its sample, this clone was seen many times. The CDR3 reads CASSPLGSSYNEQFF. CDR3 in DNA: TGTGCCAGCAGCCCTCTAGGGAGCTCCTACAATGAGCAGTTCTTC. The chain employs TRBV7-2 and TRBJ2-1; tentatively, D is TRBD2 (5 bases). The CDR3 consists of 15 residues. V lost 5 bases and J 0 bases, leaving 11 bases between the germline ends. The germline CDR1 and CDR2 sequences are SGHTA and FQGNSA.

This chain links TRBV4-1 with TRBJ2-7; D is undetermined. CDR3 size: 16 residues. The germline CDR1 and CDR2 sequences are MGHRA and YSYEKL. V lost 2 bases and J lost 0, with 14 bases in between. The CDR3 here is CASSQNHALPSYEQYF. The CDR3 nucleotides read TGCGCCAGCAGCCAAAATCACGCACTCCCCTCCTACGAGCAGTACTTC.

This chain joins TRBV30 and TRBJ2-5; 10 positions agree with TRBD1. The CDR3 is 15 amino acids. The ends lost 5 bases at V and 5 bases at J; junction bases unmatched: 11. CDR1 is GTSNPN, CDR2 SVGIG, per germline (reference sequence). This CDR3 reads CAWRPDRGRVETQYF. For the CDR3, the DNA is TGTGCCTGGCGACCCGACAGGGGGCGCGTGGAGACCCAGTACTTC.

The chain has TRBV15 and TRBJ2-7; D remains ambiguous. The CDR3 totals 13 residues. Germline V lookup: CDR1 LNHNV, CDR2 YYDKDF (reference sequence). V shed 1 base and J shed 0 bases, with 4 bases lying between them. The CDR3 protein is CATSRAASYEQYF. CDR3 sequence (DNA): TGTGCCACCAGCAGAGCGGCCTCCTACGAGCAGTACTTC.

V is TRBV29-1 and J is TRBJ1-6; D unresolved. Germline V gives CDR1 SQVTM, CDR2 ANQGSEA. The CDR3 is 14 residues long. The CDR3 is CSVLETGGNSPLHF. DNA for the CDR3: TGCAGTGTGCTCGAGACCGGAGGCAATTCACCCCTCCACTTT.

This clone appeared once. The chain couples TRBV5-6 to TRBJ2-4, with a weak D call TRBD2 (6 bases). Trimming removed 5 bases from V and 7 bases from J, with 13 bases in between. Per the germline V gene, CDR1 is SGHDT and CDR2 is YYEEEE. The CDR3 spans 13 residues. The CDR3, as DNA: TGTGCCAGCAGAAGGAGGGGTGCGAACATTCAGTACTTC. Its translation: CASRRRGANIQYF.

The chain uses TRBV30 and TRBJ1-5; 10 nucleotides match TRBD1. Per germline, CDR1 GTSNPN and CDR2 SVGIG (reference sequence). CDR3 length: 17 amino acids. The V segment lost 3 bases and the J segment 0 bases; nucleotides outside the gene matches: 8. CDR3 nucleotide sequence: TGTGCCTGGAGGACAGGGGGCGCATTCTATAGCAATCAGCCCCAGCATTTT. Translation gives CAWRTGGAFYSNQPQHF.

The chain links TRBV2 to TRBJ2-3; 8 nucleotides match TRBD1. The CDR3 is 15 amino acids. Germline CDR1 is SNHLY and CDR2 is FYNNEI. Unmatched junction bases numbered 11, after V lost 4 bases and J lost 8 bases. The CDR3, as DNA: TGTGCCAGCAGTGGAGGGACAGGCACCTTCGGTACGCAGTATTTT. This codes for CASSGGTGTFGTQYF.

As for this clone: Additional DNA sequences in this sample encode the identical CDR3. The V call is TRBV7-2, the J call TRBJ2-2; the D is unclear. The V gene's germline CDR1 is SGHTA and CDR2 FQGNSA. This CDR3 comprises 14 residues. Trimming shortened V by 5 bases and J by 0 bases, and 7 bases separated the two germline ends. The CDR3 coding sequence is TGTGCCAGCAGCCCCCGGACGAACACCGGGGAGCTGTTTTTT. Residues: CASSPRTNTGELFF.

In its sample, this clone was seen a few times. This chain links TRBV7-3 with TRBJ2-7, with D hard to call. Trimming pared 5 bases from V and 6 bases from J, leaving 17 bases between. CDR1 is SGHTA and CDR2 is FQGTGA in the germline V gene. The CDR3 covers 14 residues. The CDR3 region has the DNA TGTGCCAGCAGCACAGACCCGACGCGTTCCGAGCAGTACTTC. Its translation is CASSTDPTRSEQYF. The entire variable domain, with the rest obtained from reference TRBV7-3 and TRBJ2-7, is as follows: GAGVSQTPSNKVTEKGKYVELRCDPISGHTALYWYRQSLGQGPEFLIYFQGTGAADDSGLPNDRFFAVRPEGSVSTLKIQRTERGDSAVYLCASSTDPTRSEQYFGPGTRLTVT.

J is TRBJ2-7 and V is TRBV30; D assignment may be TRBD1 or TRBD2 (5 bases each). Germline CDR1 reads GTSNPN; CDR2 reads SVGIG (reference sequence). V was cut by 5 bases and J by 3 bases, with 11 bases left in between. CDR3 size: 12 residues. CDR3 loop: CAWQGEFYEQYF. The CDR3 DNA is TGTGCCTGGCAGGGAGAATTCTACGAGCAGTACTTC. Combining the CDR3 with reference TRBV30 and TRBJ2-7 gives the whole variable domain SQTIHQWPATLVQPVGSPLSLECTVEGTSNPNLYWYRQAAGRGLQLLFYSVGIGQISSEVPQNLSASRPQDRQFILSSKKLLLSDSGFYLCAWQGEFYEQYFGPGTRLTVT.

This clone occurred a few times. This chain links TRBV23-1 with TRBJ1-4; D unresolved. TRBV23-1 is an ORF, with its function uncertain. The CDR3 extends over 15 amino acids. V gave up 1 base and J gave up 6 bases, with 12 bases separating them. The CDR3 nucleotides are TGCGCCAGCAGTCAATTCCCTAAGGGCTATGAAAAACTGTTTTTT. Encoded protein: CASSQFPKGYEKLFF.

There are a few counts of this clone. The chain uses TRBV10-3 and TRBJ1-5, with D possibly being TRBD1 (6 bases). Germline V CDR1 and CDR2: ENHRY, SYGVKD. With 4 bases removed from V and 0 bases from J, the gap between germline ends came to 10 bases. CDR3 length equals 15 residues. CDR3 DNA sequence: TGTGCCATCAGTGCAGACAGGCCTAGCAATCAGCCCCAGCATTTT. It codes for CAISADRPSNQPQHF.

The genes are TRBV25-1 and TRBJ2-5, with D possibly called TRBD1 or TRBD2 (5 bases each). This CDR3 is 14 amino acids long. V lost 3 bases, J lost 4 bases, and 12 bases lay in between. Germline values: CDR1 MGHDK, CDR2 SYGVNS. CDR3 protein: CASSDEGRTETQYF. Written as DNA, the CDR3 is TGTGCCAGCAGTGATGAGGGGCGGACAGAGACCCAGTACTTC.

This clone was seen only a few times. The rearrangement links TRBV5-4 to TRBJ2-5; D remains ambiguous. The germline V and J ends were trimmed by 5 bases and 3 bases, with 17 bases remaining between them. Germline-derived CDR1 and CDR2 are SGHNT and YYREEE (reference sequence). The CDR3 is 15 residues long. For the CDR3, the DNA is TGTGCCAGCAGGCGTTCCTCGCTGACGGAAGAGACCCAGTACTTC. Translation: CASRRSSLTEETQYF.

This chain links TRBV7-2 with TRBJ2-5; D is tentatively TRBD1 or TRBD2 (6 bases each). Per germline, CDR1 SGHTA and CDR2 FQGNSA. V lost 0 bases and J 5 bases, leaving 10 bases between the germline ends. The CDR3 loop spans 14 amino acids. Written as DNA, the CDR3 is TGTGCCAGCAGCTTAGCCGGGGGCTGGGAGACCCAGTACTTC. Its translation: CASSLAGGWETQYF.

V and J are TRBV28 and TRBJ2-4; D perhaps matches TRBD2 (5 bases). The V end was cut by 4 bases, the J end by 3 bases, with 16 bases between. CDR1 is MDHEN and CDR2 is SYDVKM in the germline V gene. This CDR3 spans 16 amino acids. The CDR3 reads CASSSSGPRGKNIQYF. CDR3 DNA sequence: TGTGCCAGCAGTTCGTCCGGGCCCCGGGGCAAAAACATTCAGTACTTC.